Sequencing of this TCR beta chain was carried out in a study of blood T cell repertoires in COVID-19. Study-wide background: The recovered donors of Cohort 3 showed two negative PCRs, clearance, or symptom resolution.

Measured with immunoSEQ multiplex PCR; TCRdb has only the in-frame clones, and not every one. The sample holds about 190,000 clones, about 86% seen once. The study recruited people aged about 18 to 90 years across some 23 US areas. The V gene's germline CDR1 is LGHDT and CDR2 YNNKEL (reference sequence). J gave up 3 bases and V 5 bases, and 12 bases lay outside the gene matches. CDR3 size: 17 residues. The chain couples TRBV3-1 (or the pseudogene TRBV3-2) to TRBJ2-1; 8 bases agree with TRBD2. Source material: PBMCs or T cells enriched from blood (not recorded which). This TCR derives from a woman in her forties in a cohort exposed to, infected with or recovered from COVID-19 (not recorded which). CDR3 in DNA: TGTGCCAGCAGCTCACAAATTACTAGCGGAGACTACAATGAGCAGTTCTTC. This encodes CASSSQITSGDYNEQFF.